This entry concerns a single T cell receptor beta chain. The germline gene is not matched at one end of the junction; a read error may be the cause. The data belong to a study of blood T cell repertoires in COVID-19. Study background: Italy, Spain and the United States were the sources of the convalescent and acute COVID-19 samples. Nucleic acid was either cDNA or gDNA, and it came from T cells, B-cell-depleted T cells, or PBMCs.

As processed by the authors: Estimated nucleated cell counts came from reference gene primer amplification. Clones were sequenced by immunoSEQ multiplex PCR, and TCRdb holds only the in-frame ones, with some missing. D and trimming come from the DNA, and the V and J calls and clone size come from that table. The sample holds tens of thousands of clones, 65% to 90% seen once. Germline V gene sequence: CDR1 MGHRA, CDR2 YSYEKL. The CDR3 has 19 amino acids. Sample: peripheral blood. The chain employs TRBV4-1 and TRBJ2-2, with 14 bases identical to TRBD2. This TCR was sampled from a human donor in a cohort sampled during active COVID-19. CDR3 in amino acids: CARSRPGTSGRGGTGELFF. As DNA, the CDR3 is TGCGCCCGCAGCCGACCCGGGACTAGCGGGAGAGGGGGTACCGGGGAGCTGTTTTTT.